This T cell receptor (beta chain) stems from a study of blood T cells in healthy people across ages. As for the study in general: Roughly one uniquely barcoded beta molecule per two T cells was captured. Findings and limits, study-wide: Age brought a roughly linear fall in TCR beta diversity measured per million T cells.

This clonotype showed up just a few times. Its antigen is still unknown. Through a sample-barcoded 5' primer and a J-beta primer mix, a second PCR was run for about 6 to 12 cycles. A 12-random-nucleotide template-switch adaptor tagged each cDNA molecule. A single record per CDR3 protein comes from TCRdb applying MiXCR to the 5' RACE reads. The data show over a million distinct CDR3 sequences, 20% to 25% seen once. These data were also reused for a study on T cells of mothers and their children.

The TCR was taken from a girl aged 2-10 years in good health. The sequenced sample was blood.

CDR3 bases: TGCAGTGCCCCCTTTACAGGGGGTCACGTACTCTCTGAAGCTTTCTTT. It codes for CSAPFTGGHVLSEAFF. The chain links TRBV20-1 to TRBJ1-1; 8 bases agree with TRBD1. The CDR3 totals 16 residues. With 6 bases clipped from V and 6 bases from J, the junction kept 18 bases outside the gene matches. The germline CDR1 and CDR2 sequences are DFQATT and SNEGSKA (reference sequence).